Reported below is one T cell receptor (beta chain). Its matching antigen is unknown. Semi-nested PCR with Nested Universal Primer A followed constant-region reverse priming of full-length variable regions. MiXCR was run by TCRdb on the 5' RACE reads, yielding one entry per CDR3 protein. The sample lists roughly 39,000 distinct CDR3 sequences; approximately 17% were seen once. General observations from the study: Tumor memory CD4+ T cell TCR gene usage was found to cluster with blood and lymph node memory CD4+ cells and with lymph node naive CD4+ cells.

The V gene's germline CDR1 is SGHRS and CDR2 YFSETQ. Losses at the gene ends were 4 bases for V and 8 bases for J; bases not matched to a gene: 9. The length of the CDR3 is 15 residues. Purified naive CD4+ T cells were depleted of CD25+ Tregs. The TCR comes from a female donor with breast cancer. The chain links TRBV5-1 to TRBJ2-1, with 10 bases lining up with TRBD1. Sequencing used naive CD4+ T cells sorted from a lymph node. Specified subset: naive CD4+ T cells, CD4+CD45RA+CD25-. CDR3 region: CASSRPGQGHDEQFF. In DNA, the CDR3 is TGCGCCAGCAGCCGACCGGGACAGGGGCACGATGAGCAGTTCTTC.